What follows are 29 T cell receptor beta chains derived from one specimen sequenced in a study of molecular identifiers for immune sequencing clone quantification. TCRdb reprocessed the PCR reads with MiXCR, giving one entry per CDR3 protein. The sample has approximately 500,000 distinct CDR3 sequences; around 21% are singletons. The sample was naive CD8+ T cells from blood, with Jurkat cell RNA spiked in. Stated subset: FACS-sorted CD8+CD4-CCR7+CD45RA+ naive T cells. These receptors all stem from a human donor in good health. Some libraries in this study had Jurkat cell RNA spiked in.

At least ten counts were recorded for this clonotype. The chain uses TRBV7-9 and TRBJ1-4; unclear D gene. CDR1 is SEHNR, CDR2 FQNEAQ, per germline (reference sequence). CDR3 size: 14 residues. Trimming removed 1 base from V and 3 bases from J, with 6 bases in between. The CDR3 sequence is CASSLVGSNEKLFF. The CDR3 DNA reads TGTGCCAGCAGCTTAGTTGGATCTAATGAAAAACTGTTTTTT.

The CDR3 loop reads CASSLWQGATEAFF. The CDR3 DNA reads TGTGCCAGCAGCTTATGGCAGGGGGCGACTGAAGCTTTCTTT. The chain links TRBV7-3 to TRBJ1-1; 8 bases line up with TRBD1. The CDR3 covers 14 residues. Germline V gene lookup returns CDR1 SGHTA and CDR2 FQGTGA. V lost 2 bases to trimming and J lost 5 bases; unmatched junction nucleotides: 4. The full variable domain, in which reference TRBV7-3 and TRBJ1-1 provide the parts outside the CDR3, is GAGVSQTPSNKVTEKGKYVELRCDPISGHTALYWYRQSLGQGPEFLIYFQGTGAADDSGLPNDRFFAVRPEGSVSTLKIQRTERGDSAVYLCASSLWQGATEAFFGQGTRLTVV.

The table lists this clonotype with many counts. The genes are TRBV11-2 and TRBJ2-3, with D possibly being TRBD2 (5 bases). V was shortened by 5 bases and J by 1 base, with 10 bases between the two germline ends. Germline V gene sequence: CDR1 SGHAT, CDR2 FQNNGV. The CDR3 contains 14 residues. CDR3 nucleotide sequence: TGTGCCAGCAGCGGAGGAAGGCGCACAGATACGCAGTATTTT. Protein: CASSGGRRTDTQYF. The full variable domain, in which reference TRBV11-2 and TRBJ2-3 provide the parts outside the CDR3, is EAGVAQSPRYKIIEKRQSVAFWCNPISGHATLYWYQQILGQGPKLLIQFQNNGVVDDSQLPKDRFSAERLKGVDSTLKIQPAKLEDSAVYLCASSGGRRTDTQYFGPGTRLTVL.

This clonotype turned up a few times. A single base separates this from a much larger clone, so it may be a read error. V gene TRBV29-1 combines with J gene TRBJ2-3; D remains unclear. The CDR3 consists of 11 residues. Germline V gives CDR1 SQVTM, CDR2 ANQGSEA. CDR3 DNA sequence: TGCAGCGTTGTTTTACTGGATACGCTGTATTTT. Encoded protein: CSVVLLDTLYF.

This rearrangement joins TRBV7-9 to TRBJ2-7; no firm D call. The CDR3 covers 14 residues. Germline V gene lookup returns CDR1 SEHNR and CDR2 FQNEAQ (reference sequence). V shed 5 bases and J shed 3 bases, with 14 bases lying between them. In nucleotides, the CDR3 is TGTGCCAGCAGCGCAAGTTTAGTTCTCTACGAGCAGTACTTC. Translation gives CASSASLVLYEQYF.

This clonotype has ten or more counts. The chain joins TRBV6-6 to TRBJ2-7; D might be TRBD1 or TRBD2, each matching 7 bases. The CDR3 loop spans 14 amino acids. The germline CDR1 and CDR2 sequences are MNHNY and SVGAGI (reference sequence). Trimming left V 7 bases short and J 2 bases short, with 15 bases between. The chain's CDR3 is CASNEGAGAYEQYF. The CDR3 DNA follows: TGTGCCAGCAACGAGGGGGCGGGAGCCTACGAGCAGTACTTC.

This clonotype appeared a single time. A much larger clone differs from this one at a single base, so this may be a read error. V and J are TRBV20-1 and TRBJ2-3; possibly TRBD2 for D (6 bases). V dropped 3 bases and J dropped 0 bases, with 7 bases sitting between them. Germline V gene sequence: CDR1 DFQATT, CDR2 SNEGSKA (reference sequence). The CDR3 extends over 13 amino acids. The CDR3 sequence is CSARGGSTDTQYF. Here the CDR3 DNA reads TGCAGTGCTAGGGGGGGTAGCACAGATACGCAGTATTTT.

This sequence joins TRBV30 and TRBJ2-1; possibly TRBD1 for D (6 bases). Germline loops: CDR1 GTSNPN, CDR2 SVGIG (reference sequence). The CDR3 sequence is 13 residues long. V lost 1 base and J 2 bases, leaving 6 bases between the germline ends. CDR3 in DNA: TGTGCCTGGAGTGAGGGGGCCTACAATGAGCAGTTCTTC. Protein sequence: CAWSEGAYNEQFF.

The chain has TRBV12-3 or TRBV12-4 and TRBJ2-5, with 12 nucleotides matching TRBD1. Germline trimming cut 6 bases from V and 5 bases from J; bases unmatched to any gene: 7. The CDR3 sequence is 15 residues long. The CDR3 loop reads CASRSGTGGMETQYF. The CDR3 DNA follows: TGTGCCAGCAGGTCAGGGACAGGGGGCATGGAGACCCAGTACTTC.

V is TRBV11-3 and J is TRBJ2-6; the match to TRBD1 covers 8 bases. The CDR3 is made up of 19 amino acids. V lost 3 bases and J lost 0; bases outside the gene matches: 10. The V gene's germline CDR1 is SGHNT and CDR2 YENEEA. The CDR3 region is CASSFRETGAHSGANVLTF. CDR3 DNA: TGTGCCAGCAGCTTTAGGGAGACAGGGGCCCACTCTGGGGCCAACGTCCTGACTTTC.

This clonotype was seen at least ten times. The chain combines TRBV28 with TRBJ2-2, with TRBD1 identical over 7 bases. The germline V gene has CDR1 MDHEN and CDR2 SYDVKM. CDR3 length: 14 residues. The junction had 6 bases not matched to a gene; V was cut back by 5 bases and J by 6 bases. CDR3 coding DNA: TGTGCCAGCAGTGACAGGGTTTCGCCCGGGGAGCTGTTTTTT. Translated: CASSDRVSPGELFF.

The chain joins TRBV7-9 to TRBJ1-1, with D possibly TRBD1 on 6 matching bases. The CDR3 totals 12 residues. V dropped 8 bases and J dropped 7 bases, with 14 bases sitting between them. Germline V CDR1 and CDR2: SEHNR, FQNEAQ (reference sequence). The CDR3 nucleotides read TGTGCCAGCGCCTCAGGGGTAGATGAAGCTTTCTTT. Residues: CASASGVDEAFF.

This clonotype has more than one count but fewer than ten. The V call is TRBV21-1, the J call TRBJ2-7; the table's D call, TRBD1, was not checked against the DNA. TRBV21-1 corresponds to a pseudogene. The CDR3 contains 17 residues. CDR3 amino acids: CASSKEGITRTHYEQYF. The DNA for the CDR3 is TGTGCCAGCAGCAAAGAGGGGATAACTAGAACCCACTACGAGCAGTACTTC.

This sequence joins TRBV5-1 and TRBJ2-7; 7 bases are a match to TRBD2. This CDR3 is built from 15 residues. Germline CDR1 SGHRS, CDR2 YFSETQ. The trim removed 0 bases at V and 0 bases at J, leaving 3 bases unmatched. The DNA of the CDR3 is TGCGCCAGCAGCTTGGTACTAGCGCTCTCCTACGAGCAGTACTTC. Protein sequence: CASSLVLALSYEQYF.

The CDR3 spells CASSLAQASYEQYF. DNA of the CDR3: TGTGCCAGCAGCTTGGCCCAGGCGTCCTACGAGCAGTACTTC. This sequence joins TRBV5-8 and TRBJ2-7, with D uncertain. The CDR3 contains 14 residues. CDR1 and CDR2 from the germline V gene are SGHTS and YDEGEE. The V end lost 0 bases, the J end lost 1 base, and 8 bases lay between the germline ends.

The chain has TRBV10-3 and TRBJ2-1, with 8 bases fitting TRBD2. Germline loops: CDR1 ENHRY, CDR2 SYGVKD. The CDR3 runs to 15 residues. V was clipped by 6 bases and J by 3 bases; unmatched bases: 7. The chain's CDR3 is CAIRDVAGRYNEQFF. CDR3 coding DNA: TGTGCCATCAGGGACGTAGCGGGGCGCTACAATGAGCAGTTCTTC.

This clonotype was counted between two and nine times. This chain connects TRBV9 to TRBJ2-3; 9 nucleotides agree with TRBD2. The V and J ends lost 3 bases and 4 bases, in that order; junction bases with no gene match: 12. The CDR3 covers 17 residues. Germline V gene sequence: CDR1 SGDLS, CDR2 YYNGEE. CDR3 DNA sequence: TGTGCCAGCAGCGCGCGGTCTGGTCTAGCGGGATCAGATACGCAGTATTTT. This sequence encodes CASSARSGLAGSDTQYF.

In regard to this clonotype: Just one base apart from a much larger clone, this may be a read error. The genes are TRBV30 and TRBJ2-3, with TRBD2 matching over 9 bases. The J segment lost 1 base and the V segment lost 5 bases, leaving 1 base of the junction unmatched. Germline CDR1 GTSNPN, CDR2 SVGIG (reference sequence). The CDR3 has 13 residues. CDR3 sequence (DNA): TGTGCCTGGGAGCGGGGGGGCACAGATACGCAGTATTTT. Translated, it gives CAWERGGTDTQYF.

This clonotype was counted only a few times. V is TRBV28 and J is TRBJ1-5, with 9 positions matching TRBD1. The CDR3 consists of 16 residues. The V and J ends lost 5 bases and 6 bases, in that order; junction bases with no gene match: 11. Germline V gene lookup returns CDR1 MDHEN and CDR2 SYDVKM. CDR3 sequence: CASSPTGTGMGQPQHF. CDR3 sequence (DNA): TGTGCCAGCAGTCCGACCGGGACAGGGATGGGTCAGCCCCAGCATTTT.

The chain carries TRBV12-3 or TRBV12-4 and TRBJ1-6, with 7 bases lining up with TRBD1. This CDR3 region has 15 residues. V lost 6 bases, J lost 6 bases, and 8 bases stayed unmatched. CDR3 protein: CASRLRQGGNSPLHF. DNA of the CDR3: TGTGCCAGCAGGCTTAGACAGGGCGGTAATTCACCCCTCCACTTT.

Only a few counts were recorded for this clonotype. V usage is TRBV7-6 and J usage is TRBJ2-7; no clear D gene. This CDR3 is 14 amino acids long. V lost 1 base and J 2 bases, leaving 9 bases between the germline ends. Per the germline V gene, CDR1 is SGHVS and CDR2 is FNYEAQ. The CDR3 protein is CASSLVPQAYEQYF. The CDR3 DNA reads as TGTGCCAGCAGCTTAGTTCCACAAGCCTACGAGCAGTACTTC.

The sample holds a few counts of this clonotype. This chain links TRBV15 with TRBJ1-3; D perhaps matches TRBD1 (5 bases). The CDR3 is made up of 16 amino acids. The germline gives CDR1 LNHNV, CDR2 YYDKDF (reference sequence). V was pared by 1 base and J by 4 bases, with 14 bases between. The CDR3 coding sequence is TGTGCCACCAGCAGAGGAACAGGTAGAAGAGGAAACACCATATATTTT. Amino acid sequence: CATSRGTGRRGNTIYF.

The table lists this clonotype with a few counts. The V call is TRBV20-1, the J call TRBJ1-4, with D unresolved. Trimming removed 7 bases from V and 6 bases from J, with 15 bases in between. Germline V lookup: CDR1 DFQATT, CDR2 SNEGSKA (reference sequence). The CDR3 has 13 amino acids. CDR3 protein: CSVRDLGDEKLFF. CDR3 bases: TGCAGTGTCCGGGATCTGGGCGATGAAAAACTGTTTTTT.

This clonotype ranks as medium-sized. One end of the junction does not line up with germline, which may come from a read error. V usage is TRBV9 and J usage is TRBJ2-7, with TRBD2 as a possible D gene (7 bases). This CDR3 contains 15 residues. Germline CDR1 SGDLS, CDR2 YYNGEE. As DNA, the CDR3 is TGTGCCAGCAGCGGCCCCTCGGGGGGCTCCTCCGAGCAGTACTTC. Residues: CASSGPSGGSSEQYF.

The V and J genes are TRBV19 and TRBJ2-1; perhaps TRBD2 as D (5 bases). Trimming left V 0 bases short and J 5 bases short, with 8 bases between. Germline assignment: CDR1 LNHDA and CDR2 SQIVND (reference sequence). This CDR3 is 14 amino acids long. CDR3 sequence: CASSIEVSDNEQFF. In nucleotides, the CDR3 is TGTGCCAGTAGTATAGAGGTTAGCGACAATGAGCAGTTCTTC.

Only one count was recorded for this clonotype. Germline and junction disagree at one end, which may indicate a read error. The chain uses TRBV7-2 and TRBJ2-3, with TRBD2 matching over 8 bases. CDR3 size: 17 residues. Germline V lookup: CDR1 SGHTA, CDR2 FQGNSA. The CDR3 is CASSPGALAADTDTRYF. The CDR3 nucleotides read TGTGCCAGCAGCCCAGGGGCACTAGCGGCTGACACAGATACGCGGTATTTT.

The chain is built from TRBV29-1 and TRBJ2-1, with D possibly being TRBD1 (5 bases). Germline V gene lookup returns CDR1 SQVTM and CDR2 ANQGSEA. V dropped 7 bases and J dropped 4 bases, with 8 bases sitting between them. This CDR3 has 11 amino acids. CDR3 coding DNA: TGCAGCGCCGACAGTTACAATGAGCAGTTCTTC. This translates into CSADSYNEQFF.

This clonotype was counted ten times or more. The chain is built from TRBV7-9 and TRBJ1-1; the D gene is possibly TRBD1 (5 bases). Germline V gene lookup returns CDR1 SEHNR and CDR2 FQNEAQ (reference sequence). This CDR3 is built from 15 residues. The V and J ends lost 5 bases and 1 base respectively, with 14 bases between them. The CDR3 region has the DNA TGTGCCAGCAGCCCTATTGGACATACGAACACTGAAGCTTTCTTT. The encoded protein is CASSPIGHTNTEAFF. Combining the CDR3 with reference TRBV7-9 and TRBJ1-1 gives the whole variable domain DTGVSQNPRHKITKRGQNVTFRCDPISEHNRLYWYRQTLGQGPEFLTYFQNEAQLEKSRLLSDRFSAERPKGSFSTLEIQRTEQGDSAMYLCASSPIGHTNTEAFFGQGTRLTVV.

This clonotype was counted a few times. In DNA form, the CDR3 reads TGTGCCAGCAGTTACGGACTAGCGGGAGTGGCAGATACGCAGTATTTT. This gives the protein CASSYGLAGVADTQYF. V usage is TRBV11-2 and J usage is TRBJ2-3; 13 nucleotides agree with TRBD2. Germline trimming cut 6 bases from V and 4 bases from J; bases unmatched to any gene: 7. The CDR3 runs 16 residues. CDR1 SGHAT and CDR2 FQNNGV come from the germline V gene.